This section outlines one TCR beta chain sequence together with its context. Its antigen is not known. This sample was included in a study of CD8+ T cells in alopecia areata. Overall study: Treated patients received oral tofacitinib, 5 to 10 mg twice daily. Study outcomes and limitations: It was lesional scalp, especially alopecia totalis/universalis, that showed higher clonality than normal scalp.

Peripheral blood and lesional scalp punch biopsies were taken from alopecia areata patients. The germline V gene encodes CDR1 SGHDT and CDR2 YYEEEE. Trimming cost V 4 bases and J 4 bases; bases outside gene matches: 1. There are 12 residues in the CDR3. Following RNA extraction, reverse transcription yielded cDNA that acted as the sequencing template. Sequenced by immunoSEQ multiplex PCR; TCRdb stores in-frame clones only, minus some. The sample records some 150,000 clones, less than 65% being singletons. The sequence was obtained from a human donor with alopecia areata. The genes are TRBV5-6 and TRBJ1-1, with TRBD1 identical over 7 bases. The sequencing used CD8+ T cells sorted from blood, collected at week 0. CDR3 loop: CASSQGGTEAFF. The CDR3, as DNA: TGTGCCAGCAGCCAGGGGGGCACTGAAGCTTTCTTT. Full variable domain (remainder filled in from reference TRBV5-6 and TRBJ1-1): DAGVTQSPTHLIKTRGQQVTLRCSPKSGHDTVSWYQQALGQGPQFIFQYYEEEERQRGNFPDRFSGHQFPNYSSELNVNALLLGDSALYLCASSQGGTEAFFGQGTRLTVV.